What follows are 31 T cell receptor beta chains derived from one specimen sequenced in a study of OX40 agonist ivuxolimab in advanced cancers. Clones were read by immunoSEQ multiplex PCR, and TCRdb kept only the in-frame ones, dropping some. The profile shows around 67,000 clones, about 85% of them singletons. This specimen was CD4+ or CD8+ T cells sorted from blood, taken in a trial of the OX40 agonist ivuxolimab. All receptors derive from an adult with an advanced solid tumor such as melanoma, head and neck, liver or kidney cancer.

Concerning this clone: Within the sample, other DNA sequences also encode this same CDR3. The V and J genes are TRBV9 and TRBJ2-7, with 7 bases identical to TRBD1. J was trimmed by 2 bases and V by 3 bases; bases with no gene match: 2. The CDR3 is 13 residues long. The germline V gene encodes CDR1 SGDLS and CDR2 YYNGEE. The CDR3 sequence is CASSGQGAYEQYF. The CDR3 DNA reads TGTGCCAGCAGCGGACAGGGTGCCTACGAGCAGTACTTC.

This clone was counted only a few times. This chain links TRBV6-5 with TRBJ2-1; 9 positions agree with TRBD2. CDR1 and CDR2 (germline): MNHEY, SVGAGI. The V gene end was trimmed by 2 bases and the J gene end by 8 bases; junction bases not matched to a gene: 10. CDR3 length equals 16 residues. CDR3 region: CASSYQLGGGAHEQFF. For the CDR3, the DNA is TGTGCCAGCAGTTACCAGTTAGGCGGGGGGGCACATGAGCAGTTCTTC.

J is TRBJ2-5 and V is TRBV18; 8 bases align to TRBD2. Looked up from germline, CDR1 is KGHSH and CDR2 is LQKENI. This CDR3 has 16 amino acids. After removal of 3 bases from V and 4 bases from J, the junction contained 10 bases not matched to a gene. The CDR3 region has the DNA TGTGCCAGCTCACCGGGGCGGGAGGCCTGGCGAGAGACCCAGTACTTC. It is translated as CASSPGREAWRETQYF.

This rearrangement joins TRBV19 to TRBJ2-1, with 7 bases fitting TRBD1. With 1 base clipped from V and 10 bases from J, the junction kept 4 bases outside the gene matches. This CDR3 spans 13 amino acids. Germline V gives CDR1 LNHDA, CDR2 SQIVND (reference sequence). In DNA, the CDR3 is TGTGCCAGTAGTATAGGACAGGGCAGGGAGCAGTTCTTC. This sequence encodes CASSIGQGREQFF. Based on the CDR3 plus reference TRBV19 and TRBJ2-1, the full variable domain is DGGITQSPKYLFRKEGQNVTLSCEQNLNHDAMYWYRQDPGQGLRLIYYSQIVNDFQKGDIAEGYSVSREKKESFPLTVTSAQKNPTAFYLCASSIGQGREQFFGPGTRLTVL.

This sequence joins TRBV30 and TRBJ1-1, with D perhaps TRBD1 (5 bases). V lost 2 bases, J lost 10 bases, and 17 bases lay in between. This CDR3 spans 13 amino acids. Per the germline V gene, CDR1 is GTSNPN and CDR2 is SVGIG (reference sequence). CDR3 DNA: TGTGCCTGGAGTATGATAGGGCGGGGGGTAGCTTTCTTT. Encoded protein: CAWSMIGRGVAFF.

The chain uses TRBV18 and TRBJ2-7; perhaps D is TRBD1 or TRBD2 (5 bases each). CDR3 length: 15 amino acids. Germline V gene sequence: CDR1 KGHSH, CDR2 LQKENI. The germline V and J ends were trimmed by 3 bases and 7 bases, with 19 bases remaining between them. The DNA of the CDR3 is TGTGCCAGCTCACCTTCCGGGACCGGATGGTCGGAGCAGTACTTC. It codes for CASSPSGTGWSEQYF.

The chain is built from TRBV7-2 and TRBJ1-5; weak D call: TRBD1 (6 bases). The V gene's germline CDR1 is SGHTA and CDR2 FQGNSA. The germline V and J ends were trimmed by 5 bases and 1 base, with 9 bases remaining between them. The CDR3 runs to 14 residues. This chain's CDR3 is CASSQGLSNQPQHF. DNA for the CDR3: TGTGCCAGCAGCCAGGGGTTGAGCAATCAGCCCCAGCATTTT.

The chain joins TRBV7-8 to TRBJ1-1, with TRBD1 as a possible D gene (6 bases). This CDR3 region has 19 residues. Trimming took off 3 bases at V and 0 bases at J, with 23 bases between the two ends. Per the germline V gene, CDR1 is SGHVS and CDR2 is FQNEAQ. The CDR3 region has the DNA TGTGCCAGCAGCTTTTCCAGGGGTGGGAACCTGGGACTGAACACTGAAGCTTTCTTT. Translation: CASSFSRGGNLGLNTEAFF.

V usage is TRBV11-3 and J usage is TRBJ2-1, with 7 bases matching TRBD2. Germline V gene lookup returns CDR1 SGHNT and CDR2 YENEEA. This CDR3 contains 15 residues. J gave up 6 bases and V 3 bases, and 8 bases lay outside the gene matches. This chain's CDR3 is CASSLRGTYPNEQFF. The CDR3 DNA is TGTGCCAGCAGCTTGCGGGGGACCTACCCCAATGAGCAGTTCTTC.

This rearrangement joins TRBV19 to TRBJ2-3; 7 bases are shared with TRBD2. The V gene's germline CDR1 is LNHDA and CDR2 SQIVND (reference sequence). The CDR3 has 19 amino acids. The ends lost 1 base at V and 6 bases at J; junction bases unmatched: 19. The CDR3 reads CASSIGRTRARAAGDTQYF. CDR3 coding DNA: TGTGCCAGTAGTATAGGTAGGACTAGGGCTAGGGCCGCCGGGGATACGCAGTATTTT.

V and J are TRBV27 and TRBJ2-2; 8 positions agree with TRBD1. The CDR3 length is 15 residues. V gave up 3 bases and J gave up 7 bases; unmatched junction bases: 7. Germline CDR1 and CDR2: MNHEY and SMNVEV (reference sequence). The CDR3 loop is CASSFQQGGLGELFF. DNA for the CDR3: TGTGCCAGCAGTTTCCAACAGGGGGGCCTCGGGGAGCTGTTTTTT.

This clone showed up just once. The chain couples TRBV30 to TRBJ2-5; no clear D gene. The CDR3 contains 13 residues. The V gene lost 0 bases and the J gene lost 6 bases, with 11 bases spanning the gap. The germline V gene has CDR1 GTSNPN and CDR2 SVGIG (reference sequence). In nucleotides, the CDR3 is TGTGCCTGGAGTGTAGGGCCTCGGCAGACCCAGTACTTC. This translates into CAWSVGPRQTQYF.

The V and J genes are TRBV5-1 and TRBJ2-2; 7 bases are a match to TRBD2. Germline trimming cut 4 bases from V and 6 bases from J; bases unmatched to any gene: 9. Per the germline V gene, CDR1 is SGHRS and CDR2 is YFSETQ. This CDR3 spans 15 amino acids. The CDR3 DNA reads TGCGCCAGCAGCCCGGGGACTAAAGTGGCCGGGGAGCTGTTTTTT. It is translated as CASSPGTKVAGELFF.

This clone appeared a single time. The chain has TRBV28 and TRBJ2-3; 10 positions match TRBD2. Germline CDR1 MDHEN, CDR2 SYDVKM. The CDR3 consists of 14 residues. V trimming: 3 bases; J trimming: 5 bases; junction bases outside the gene matches: 2. CDR3 region: CASSFASGGDTQYF. The DNA of the CDR3 is TGTGCCAGCAGTTTTGCTAGCGGGGGAGATACGCAGTATTTT.

A few counts support this clone. The chain joins TRBV30 to TRBJ1-3; D remains ambiguous. With 3 bases removed from V and 0 bases from J, the gap between germline ends came to 6 bases. The CDR3 sequence is 13 residues long. Germline V CDR1 and CDR2: GTSNPN, SVGIG (reference sequence). The CDR3 spells CAWRRDSGNTIYF. CDR3 sequence (DNA): TGTGCCTGGAGGAGAGACTCTGGAAACACCATATATTTT. The variable domain in full, with the rest retrieved from reference TRBV30 and TRBJ1-3, is SQTIHQWPATLVQPVGSPLSLECTVEGTSNPNLYWYRQAAGRGLQLLFYSVGIGQISSEVPQNLSASRPQDRQFILSSKKLLLSDSGFYLCAWRRDSGNTIYFGEGSWLTVV.

The V call is TRBV5-1, the J call TRBJ2-7; 10 nucleotides line up with TRBD2. V was pared by 1 base and J by 6 bases, with 13 bases of the junction left unmatched. This CDR3 comprises 17 residues. Germline assignment: CDR1 SGHRS and CDR2 YFSETQ. The CDR3 protein is CASSLKREGRRASEQYF. The CDR3 DNA is TGCGCCAGCAGCTTGAAGCGGGAGGGCCGAAGGGCTAGCGAGCAGTACTTC.

This clone was counted once. The chain employs TRBV9 and TRBJ2-4; 9 positions agree with TRBD1. Trimming at V came to 3 bases and at J to 6 bases, leaving 13 bases not matched to a gene. The CDR3 runs 17 residues. Germline V lookup: CDR1 SGDLS, CDR2 YYNGEE. The CDR3 coding sequence is TGTGCCAGCAGCGGAACAGGGGGCGAACGGGTCGGAAACATTCAGTACTTC. This codes for CASSGTGGERVGNIQYF.

The rearrangement links TRBV6-1 to TRBJ1-3; D is unclear. Germline values: CDR1 MNHNS, CDR2 SASEGT. The CDR3 is 15 amino acids. V was trimmed by 7 bases and J by 0 bases, leaving 13 bases between them. The CDR3 region has the DNA TGTGCCAGCACCCCGGGTAGTAACTCTGGAAACACCATATATTTT. Protein: CASTPGSNSGNTIYF.

The chain is built from TRBV6-1 and TRBJ1-4; perhaps TRBD1 as D (5 bases). CDR3 length equals 14 residues. V lost 2 bases and J 4 bases, leaving 8 bases between the germline ends. From germline, CDR1 is MNHNS and CDR2 SASEGT. CDR3 region: CASSERQFNEKLFF. The CDR3 DNA reads TGTGCCAGCAGTGAAAGACAGTTTAATGAAAAACTGTTTTTT.

This sequence joins TRBV19 and TRBJ1-1; D is perhaps TRBD1 (6 bases). Germline CDR1 is LNHDA and CDR2 is SQIVND (reference sequence). Trimming removed 6 bases at V and 2 bases at J, with 22 bases between. CDR3 length equals 17 residues. This CDR3 reads CASSVLPSGTSNTEAFF. The CDR3, as DNA: TGTGCCAGTAGCGTACTTCCCTCCGGGACATCTAACACTGAAGCTTTCTTT.

The J gene is TRBJ2-7, the V gene TRBV19; 7 positions match TRBD1. This CDR3 is built from 11 residues. V trimming: 5 bases; J trimming: 5 bases; junction bases outside the gene matches: 0. Germline V CDR1 and CDR2: LNHDA, SQIVND (reference sequence). DNA of the CDR3: TGTGCCAGTAGTGACAGGGACGAGCAGTACTTC. Translating it yields CASSDRDEQYF.

The V call is TRBV5-6, the J call TRBJ2-3; TRBD2 agrees at 8 bases. With 2 bases clipped from V and 2 bases from J, the junction kept 10 bases outside the gene matches. CDR1 and CDR2 (germline): SGHDT, YYEEEE. CDR3 length equals 17 residues. The CDR3 loop is CASSFLTSASPTDTQYF. The CDR3 region has the DNA TGTGCCAGCAGCTTTCTGACTAGCGCCTCCCCCACAGATACGCAGTATTTT.

The chain carries TRBV4-3 and TRBJ1-2; maybe TRBD1 (6 bases). Germline lookup yields CDR1 LGHNA and CDR2 YSLEER. V lost 0 bases and J lost 5, with 7 bases in between. CDR3 size: 13 residues. This chain's CDR3 is CASSQDQGYGYTF. CDR3 nucleotides: TGCGCCAGCAGCCAAGATCAGGGGTATGGCTACACCTTC.

The count of this clone is one. The chain is built from TRBV5-1 and TRBJ1-4, with 7 bases that match TRBD1. Trimming removed 4 bases from V and 8 bases from J; junction bases left unmatched: 11. Per germline, CDR1 SGHRS and CDR2 YFSETQ. CDR3 size: 15 residues. The CDR3 DNA sequence: TGCGCCAGCAGCAACCGACAGGGAGGCAACGAAAAACTGTTTTTT. Amino acid sequence: CASSNRQGGNEKLFF. The full variable domain, with the rest looked up from reference TRBV5-1 and TRBJ1-4, is KAGVTQTPRYLIKTRGQQVTLSCSPISGHRSVSWYQQTPGQGLQFLFEYFSETQRNKGNFPGRFSGRQFSNSRSEMNVSTLELGDSALYLCASSNRQGGNEKLFFGSGTQLSVL.

The chain links TRBV27 to TRBJ1-2; no firm D call. The germline V and J ends were trimmed by 4 bases and 4 bases, with 13 bases remaining between them. Germline lookup yields CDR1 MNHEY and CDR2 SMNVEV (reference sequence). This CDR3 spans 14 amino acids. CDR3 sequence (DNA): TGTGCCAGCAGTTCCGGGCCTTTAGTCTATGGCTACACCTTC. As protein: CASSSGPLVYGYTF.

V is TRBV6-1 and J is TRBJ2-5; D may be TRBD2 (6 bases). Germline lookup yields CDR1 MNHNS and CDR2 SASEGT. This CDR3 has 14 amino acids. Trimming shortened V by 1 base and J by 2 bases, and 8 bases separated the two germline ends. The CDR3 spells CASSEGLGQETQYF. In DNA form, the CDR3 reads TGTGCCAGCAGTGAAGGACTAGGTCAAGAGACCCAGTACTTC.

J is TRBJ1-1 and V is TRBV9; 8 nucleotides line up with TRBD1. Germline V lookup: CDR1 SGDLS, CDR2 YYNGEE. The CDR3 length is 14 residues. Trimming removed 1 base from V and 5 bases from J; junction bases left unmatched: 4. CDR3 amino acids: CASSVQGAGTEAFF. CDR3 DNA sequence: TGTGCCAGCAGCGTACAGGGGGCAGGTACTGAAGCTTTCTTT.

The rearrangement links TRBV12-1 to TRBJ1-4; TRBD1, the table's D call, was not compared with the DNA. TRBV12-1 is shown as a pseudogene. This CDR3 has 14 amino acids. Here the CDR3 reads CASSFRQGNEKLFF. The DNA for the CDR3 is TGTGCCAGCAGCTTTCGACAGGGTAATGAAAAACTGTTTTTT.

The genes are TRBV29-1 and TRBJ1-2, with 10 positions matching TRBD1. The germline V gene has CDR1 SQVTM and CDR2 ANQGSEA. Losses at the gene ends were 6 bases for V and 10 bases for J; bases not matched to a gene: 8. CDR3 length equals 12 residues. CDR3 nucleotide sequence: TGCAGCGTCTCGGGACAGGGGCAGATCTACACCTTC. The encoded protein is CSVSGQGQIYTF.

J is TRBJ2-3 and V is TRBV7-6; D is perhaps TRBD1 (5 bases). V was clipped by 3 bases and J by 0 bases, with 7 bases between them. The CDR3 has 14 amino acids. Germline CDR1 is SGHVS and CDR2 is FNYEAQ. This CDR3 is CASSLTESTDTQYF. The DNA for the CDR3 is TGTGCCAGCAGCTTGACAGAGAGCACAGATACGCAGTATTTT.

V and J are TRBV7-2 and TRBJ1-2; TRBD1 aligns across 9 bases. Germline V CDR1 and CDR2: SGHTA, FQGNSA. This CDR3 has 14 amino acids. The J segment lost 5 bases and the V segment lost 5 bases, leaving 6 bases of the junction unmatched. This chain's CDR3 is CASSPRQGVYGYTF. CDR3 nucleotides: TGTGCCAGCAGCCCTAGACAGGGGGTTTATGGCTACACCTTC.